This is a list of T cell receptor beta chains from one sample in a study of siplizumab effects on memory and regulatory T cells. The antigens these receptors bind are not known. TCRdb keeps only in-frame clones here, not all; method: immunoSEQ multiplex PCR. The repertoire holds some 15,000 clones, with around 41% as singletons. The specimen sequenced was CFSE-low (dividing) CD4+ T cells sorted from an allogeneic mixed lymphocyte reaction. The receptors shown here come from a human donor in good health; the cells came from an allogeneic mixed lymphocyte reaction. Some clones in this sample may be carry-over from other donors' samples. Both conserved end residues are part of each CDR3. A D gene is named only where the DNA matches it firmly. Not all rows give a size; the values are once, few, many and, for expanded clones, a class.

NA	TRBV5-1	16	TRBD2	TRBJ2-7	TGTGCCAGCAGCTTGTTTCGCCTAGCGGAGCCCTACGAGCAGTACTTC	CASSLFRLAEPYEQYF
NA	TRBV7-2	16	NA	TRBJ1-3	TGTGCCAGCAGCCGGGGTGGCGCTGAATCTGGAAACACCATATATTTT	CASSRGGAESGNTIYF
NA	TRBV15	14	TRBD1	TRBJ1-2	TGTGCCACCAGTCGGACCGGGACAGGGTATGGCTACACCTTC	CATSRTGTGYGYTF
medium-sized	TRBV4-2	16	TRBD2	TRBJ2-1	TGTGCCAGCAGCCAAGTAGCGGGAGGGGTATACAATGAGCAGTTCTTC	CASSQVAGGVYNEQFF
few	TRBV27	13	NA	TRBJ2-3	TGTGCCAGCAGGGAAAGGTTCACAGATACGCAGTATTTT	CASRERFTDTQYF
NA	TRBV7-5	12	NA	TRBJ1-2	TGTGCCAGCAGCACCGTGGGCGGGGGCTACACCTTC	CASSTVGGGYTF
NA	TRBV4-2	15	NA	TRBJ2-5	TGTGCCAGCAGCTTGATGGGGGGCGCAGTGGAGACCCAGTACTTC	CASSLMGGAVETQYF
NA	TRBV10-2	17	NA	TRBJ2-7	TGCGCCAGCAGCCTCCTGAGAGGGGGAACTACTTCCTACGAGCAGTACTTC	CASSLLRGGTTSYEQYF
NA	TRBV7-9	17	NA	TRBJ1-1	TGTGCCAGCAGCTTAGGGCTCCGGACGGACATGAACACTGAAGCTTTCTTT	CASSLGLRTDMNTEAFF
NA	TRBV7-6	15	TRBD1	TRBJ1-2	TGTGCCAGCAGTTCCGGGACAGCCCGTCGCTATGGCTACACCTTC	CASSSGTARRYGYTF
NA	TRBV6-5	14	NA	TRBJ2-6	TGTGCCAGCAGTACCAGGACTGGGGCCAACGTCCTGACTTTC	CASSTRTGANVLTF
NA	TRBV15	14	NA	TRBJ2-7	TGTGCCACCAGCAGAGATCGTGGACCCTACGAGCAGTACTTC	CATSRDRGPYEQYF
NA	TRBV5-1	15	TRBD2	TRBJ2-5	TGCGCCAGCAGCTTTAGCGGGAGGCCTTTGGAGACCCAGTACTTC	CASSFSGRPLETQYF
NA	TRBV25-1	15	NA	TRBJ2-3	TGTGCCAGCAGTCCCCGGGACTTCAACACAGATACGCAGTATTTT	CASSPRDFNTDTQYF
few	TRBV14	15	NA	TRBJ2-1	TGTGCCAGCAGCCAAGCAGGGGGGGCCTACAATGAGCAGTTCTTC	CASSQAGGAYNEQFF
NA	TRBV7-8	18	TRBD1	TRBJ2-5	TGTGCCAGCAGCTTAAAAGGGTGGGGGACAGGGGGCGGAGAGACCCAGTACTTC	CASSLKGWGTGGGETQYF
NA	TRBV5-6	16	TRBD1	TRBJ1-5	TGTGCCAGCAGCTTGGGAACAGGGGTTGGCAATCAGCCCCAGCATTTT	CASSLGTGVGNQPQHF
NA	TRBV7-8	16	TRBD2	TRBJ2-2	TGTGCCAGCAGCGCCCCTAGCGGAGGCGGGACCGGGGAGCTGTTTTTT	CASSAPSGGGTGELFF
NA	TRBV6-1	15	TRBD2	TRBJ2-7	TGTGCCAGCAGAGATTCCGGGACTAAAATCTACGAGCAGTACTTC	CASRDSGTKIYEQYF
NA	TRBV10-3	13	TRBD1	TRBJ1-2	TGTGCCATCAGAGCAGCAGGGGGCTGGGGCTACACCTTC	CAIRAAGGWGYTF
NA	TRBV19	14	NA	TRBJ2-2	TGTGCTAGTAGACTAGGGACCAACACCGGGGAGCTGTTTTTT	CASRLGTNTGELFF
NA	TRBV7-9	14	TRBD1	TRBJ2-7	TGTGCCAGCAGCCCGGGACAGGTAATAGGCGAGCAGTACTTC	CASSPGQVIGEQYF
NA	TRBV5-5	14	TRBD1	TRBJ1-2	TGTGCCAGCAGCTTGGCCGTGGGACAGAGTGGCTACACCTTC	CASSLAVGQSGYTF
NA	TRBV14	11	NA	TRBJ2-5	TGTGCCAGCAGCTCTCTAGGGGAGCAGTACTTC	CASSSLGEQYF
few	TRBV7-8	16	TRBD2	TRBJ2-1	TGTGCCAGCAGCTCCCGGACTAGCGGGGGATACAATGAGCAGTTCTTC	CASSSRTSGGYNEQFF
NA	TRBV18	14	NA	TRBJ1-1	TGTGCCAGCTCACCCGACAGCCCGAACACTGAAGCTTTCTTT	CASSPDSPNTEAFF
NA	TRBV5-4	14	TRBD1	TRBJ1-1	TGTGCCAGCAGCCTGACAGGGGTGAACACTGAAGCTTTCTTT	CASSLTGVNTEAFF
few	TRBV4-1	15	TRBD2	TRBJ2-7	TGCGCCAGCAGCCCCGCGGCGGGAGTCCCCTACGAGCAGTACTTC	CASSPAAGVPYEQYF
NA	TRBV6-5	15	NA	TRBJ1-4	TGTGCCAGCAGCCCCCAGGGGAGTTTCAGGGAAAAACTGTTTTTT	CASSPQGSFREKLFF
NA	TRBV28	15	NA	TRBJ1-5	TGTGCCAGCAGAGTACGGGGGGCTAGCAATCAGCCCCAGCATTTT	CASRVRGASNQPQHF
few	TRBV2	14	TRBD1	TRBJ2-7	TGTGCCAGCAGCTTAGTCGGGACAGGCTACGAGCAGTACTTC	CASSLVGTGYEQYF
once	TRBV21-1	10	NA	TRBJ2-3	TGTGCCGGGGGGGGAGATACGCAGTATTTT	CAGGGDTQYF
few	TRBV2	12	NA	TRBJ1-6	TGTGCCAGCAGTTTCAGCAATTCACCCCTCCACTTT	CASSFSNSPLHF
NA	TRBV19	15	NA	TRBJ1-1	TGTGCCAGTAGTATAGCTCAGGGCCTGAACACTGAAGCTTTCTTT	CASSIAQGLNTEAFF
NA	TRBV5-1	17	NA	TRBJ2-7	TGCGCCAGCAGCCCGGAGATTCGGACACGCCTCACGTACGAGCAGTACTTC	CASSPEIRTRLTYEQYF
NA	TRBV7-3	17	NA	TRBJ2-6	TGTGCCAGCAGCTTCGGAGGCCCGTTCTCTGGGGCCAACGTCCTGACTTTC	CASSFGGPFSGANVLTF
NA	TRBV6-1	16	NA	TRBJ2-1	TGTGCCAGCAGTGGGGATTGGACAGACTCCTACAATGAGCAGTTCTTC	CASSGDWTDSYNEQFF
NA	TRBV9	15	TRBD1	TRBJ2-2	TGTGCCAGCAGCGCAGAACAGGGGTCCACCGGGGAGCTGTTTTTT	CASSAEQGSTGELFF
few	TRBV11-1	15	TRBD2	TRBJ2-7	TGTGCCAGCAGCTTGTGGCGGGAGAATAGAAACGAGCAGTACTTC	CASSLWRENRNEQYF
NA	TRBV19	15	NA	TRBJ2-1	TGTGCCAGCGCAATAGCGGCGTCATCCTACAATGAGCAGTTCTTC	CASAIAASSYNEQFF
NA	TRBV5-6	16	TRBD1	TRBJ1-1	TGTGCCAGCAGCTGGCGGGGGACAGGGTTATCCACTGAAGCTTTCTTT	CASSWRGTGLSTEAFF
NA	TRBV28	15	NA	TRBJ2-5	TGTGCCAGCGCACTTCAACAGGGCTATGGAGAGACCCAGTACTTC	CASALQQGYGETQYF
few	TRBV5-1	14	NA	TRBJ2-5	TGCGCCAGCAGCTTGGCAACGGCTCAAGAGACCCAGTACTTC	CASSLATAQETQYF
few	TRBV10-1	12	TRBD1	TRBJ2-7	TGCGCCAGCAGCTGGACAGGGAACGAGCAGTACTTC	CASSWTGNEQYF
NA	TRBV9	12	NA	TRBJ2-1	TGTGCCAGCAGCGGTAGCGGCCGAATGGTGTTCTTC	CASSGSGRMVFF
NA	TRBV18	18	NA	TRBJ2-7	TGTGCCAGCTCACCACGGTACAGGATCGGTACGGGATCGTACGAGCAGTACTTC	CASSPRYRIGTGSYEQYF
NA	TRBV5-1	16	NA	TRBJ2-7	TGCGCCAGCAGCCTAACCCAGGGTTCCCATACCTACGAGCAGTACTTC	CASSLTQGSHTYEQYF
few	TRBV30	12	NA	TRBJ1-1	TGTGCCTGGAGTTTCCGGAACACTGAAGCTTTCTTT	CAWSFRNTEAFF